These 6 T cell receptor beta chains were all obtained from the same sample, sequenced in a study of beta chain features in type 1 diabetes. The isolated RNA, all of it, was reverse transcribed, so expressed TCRB transcripts were what got sequenced. Using immunoSEQ multiplex PCR, the repertoire was profiled, and TCRdb retains in-frame clones only, with some absent. The table lists fewer than 650,000 clones, around a sixth of them singletons. What was sequenced was naive CD4+ T cells from blood. These TCRs come from a man younger than 35 in good health.

CDR3 residues: CASSYYRDEQYF. The DNA for the CDR3 is TGTGCCAGCAGTTACTACAGGGACGAGCAGTACTTC. The chain joins TRBV6-6 to TRBJ2-7; possible D gene TRBD1, 6 bases. CDR3 size: 12 residues. V was trimmed by 1 base and J by 5 bases, leaving 6 bases between them. Looked up from germline, CDR1 is MNHNY and CDR2 is SVGAGI (reference sequence).

This chain links TRBV4-3 with TRBJ2-5; 9 bases map to TRBD1. The CDR3 is 22 residues long. CDR1 is LGHNA, CDR2 YSLEER, per germline. The V segment lost 4 bases and the J segment 2 bases; nucleotides outside the gene matches: 26. The CDR3 loop reads CASSPRAQGALGMAPGQETQYF. The CDR3 nucleotides are TGCGCCAGCAGCCCCCGTGCACAGGGGGCGCTGGGGATGGCCCCAGGGCAAGAGACCCAGTACTTC.

The V gene is TRBV7-9, the J gene TRBJ2-7; no clear D gene. With 5 bases removed from V and 1 base from J, the gap between germline ends came to 6 bases. This CDR3 has 12 amino acids. Germline V gives CDR1 SEHNR, CDR2 FQNEAQ (reference sequence). The CDR3 nucleotides read TGTGCCAGCAGCCCGCAATCCTACGAGCAGTACTTC. It yields the protein CASSPQSYEQYF.

This clone was detected only a few times. The CDR3 coding sequence is TGTGCCAGCAGCTTAAGGGGACGGGGAGTTTTTGGATCCTACAATGAGCAGTTCTTC. Translated: CASSLRGRGVFGSYNEQFF. This chain connects TRBV7-3 to TRBJ2-1, with D perhaps assigned TRBD1 or TRBD2 (5 bases each). This CDR3 is 19 amino acids long. CDR1 and CDR2 from the germline V gene are SGHTA and FQGTGA. V was trimmed by 1 base and J by 1 base, leaving 20 bases between them.

The V gene is TRBV11-1, the J gene TRBJ2-7; 10 positions agree with TRBD2. Germline V gene lookup returns CDR1 SGHAT and CDR2 FQDESV (reference sequence). The CDR3 has 14 residues. V gave up 3 bases and J gave up 6 bases; unmatched junction bases: 5. The CDR3 sequence is CASSFGLAEAEQYF. The CDR3 DNA reads TGTGCCAGCAGCTTTGGACTAGCGGAAGCCGAGCAGTACTTC.

This clone appeared a few times. The chain combines TRBV28 with TRBJ2-4; D may match TRBD1 or TRBD2 (5 bases each). CDR3 length equals 15 residues. Between the trimmed V and J ends, which lost 5 bases and 7 bases, there was a span of 18 bases. Per the germline V gene, CDR1 is MDHEN and CDR2 is SYDVKM. The CDR3 loop reads CASSGPGTTGNIQYF. CDR3 bases: TGTGCCAGCAGTGGTCCGGGGACCACGGGGAACATTCAGTACTTC.